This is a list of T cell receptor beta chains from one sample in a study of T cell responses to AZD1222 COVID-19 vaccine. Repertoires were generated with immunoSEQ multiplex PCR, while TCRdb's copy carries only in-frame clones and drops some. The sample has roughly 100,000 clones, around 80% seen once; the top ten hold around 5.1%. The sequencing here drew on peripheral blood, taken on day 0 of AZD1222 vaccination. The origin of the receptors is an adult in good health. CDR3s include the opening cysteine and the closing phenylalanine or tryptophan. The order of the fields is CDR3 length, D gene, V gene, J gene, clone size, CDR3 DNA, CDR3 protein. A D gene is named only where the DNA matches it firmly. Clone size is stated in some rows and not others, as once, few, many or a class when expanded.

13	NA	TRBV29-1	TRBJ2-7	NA	TGCAGCTACCGGGACGGGAGCTCCTACGAGCAGTACTTC	CSYRDGSSYEQYF
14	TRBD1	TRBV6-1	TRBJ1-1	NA	TGTGCCAGCAGTGAAGGGACAGGGAGTGGTGAAGCTTTCTTT	CASSEGTGSGEAFF
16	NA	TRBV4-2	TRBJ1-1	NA	TGTGCCAGCAGGGAAACCGACGGGGACCCGAACACTGAAGCTTTCTTT	CASRETDGDPNTEAFF
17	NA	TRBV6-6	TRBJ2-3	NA	TGTGCCAGCAGTCAATATCAGGGGGGACAAATCACAGATACGCAGTATTTT	CASSQYQGGQITDTQYF
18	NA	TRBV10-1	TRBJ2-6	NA	TGCGCCAACAACCTTCGGGCTGCTTTAGGGGCTGGGGCCAACGTCCTGACTTTC	CANNLRAALGAGANVLTF
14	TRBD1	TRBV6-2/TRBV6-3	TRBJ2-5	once	TGTGCCAGCAGTTTTTTTCCGGGACAGAAGACCCAGTACTTC	CASSFFPGQKTQYF
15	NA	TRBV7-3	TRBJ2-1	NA	TGTGCCAGCAGCTCCGGGTGGGGCTCCTACAATGAGCAGTTCTTC	CASSSGWGSYNEQFF
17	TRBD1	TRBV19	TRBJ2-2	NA	TGTGCCAGTAGTATTCTACCGGGACAGGGCTACCCCGGGGAGCTGTTTTTT	CASSILPGQGYPGELFF
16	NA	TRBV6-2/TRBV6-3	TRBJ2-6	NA	TGTGCCAGCAGTTACCTGACAGGCACTGGGGCCAACGTCCTGACTTTC	CASSYLTGTGANVLTF
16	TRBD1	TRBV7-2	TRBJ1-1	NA	TGTGCCAGCAACCGGCTAGGGGGCGAAAGAAACACTGAAGCTTTCTTT	CASNRLGGERNTEAFF
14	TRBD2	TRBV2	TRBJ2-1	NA	TGTGCCAGCAGTGGGCTAGCGGGGGGCAATGAGCAGTTCTTC	CASSGLAGGNEQFF
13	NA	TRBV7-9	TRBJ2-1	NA	TGTGCCAGCAGCTTACAGGGGATGCATGAGCAGTTCTTC	CASSLQGMHEQFF
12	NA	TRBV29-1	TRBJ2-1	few	TGCAGCGTGACTAGACAGTACAATGAGCAGTTCTTC	CSVTRQYNEQFF
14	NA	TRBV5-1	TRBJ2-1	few	TGCGCCAGTAACCGGGGAAACTCCTACAATGAGCAGTTCTTC	CASNRGNSYNEQFF
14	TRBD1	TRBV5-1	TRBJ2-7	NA	TGCGCCAGCAGCTTGGCGGGACAGGGGGCAGGGCAGTACTTC	CASSLAGQGAGQYF
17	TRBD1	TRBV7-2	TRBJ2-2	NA	TGTGCCAGCAGCTTACTCGGACAGGGAGTAAACACCGGGGAGCTGTTTTTT	CASSLLGQGVNTGELFF
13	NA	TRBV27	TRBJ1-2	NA	TGTGCCAGCAGTTGGCAGGGGAACCATGGCTACACCTTC	CASSWQGNHGYTF
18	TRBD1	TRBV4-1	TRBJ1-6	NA	TGCGCCAGCAGCCACGCCCTGGGACAGGGACTTCGGAATTCACCCCTCCACTTT	CASSHALGQGLRNSPLHF
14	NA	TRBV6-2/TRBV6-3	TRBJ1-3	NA	TGTGCCAGCAGTTATTTCGGACAGGGAAACACCATATATTTT	CASSYFGQGNTIYF
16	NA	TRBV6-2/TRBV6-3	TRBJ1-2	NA	TGTGCCAGCAGTTACTTACCGATCGGGCAGGGAGGCGGCTACACCTTC	CASSYLPIGQGGGYTF
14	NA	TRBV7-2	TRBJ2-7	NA	TGTGCCAGCAGCTTAAACGGGATTGGTGCCGAGCAGTACTTC	CASSLNGIGAEQYF
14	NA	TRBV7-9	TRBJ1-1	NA	TGTGCCAGCAGCCCAATATGGGTACGGACTGAAGCTTTCTTT	CASSPIWVRTEAFF
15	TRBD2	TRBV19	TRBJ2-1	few	TGTGCCAGTAGCCAAATAGCGGGGGAGGTCAATGAGCAGTTCTTC	CASSQIAGEVNEQFF
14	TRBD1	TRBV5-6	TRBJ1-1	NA	TGTGCCAGCACCCCTCAGGGGGCGAGCACTGAAGCTTTCTTT	CASTPQGASTEAFF
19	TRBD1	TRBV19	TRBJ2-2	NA	TGTGCCAGTAGTATTCGACAGGGGACCCCATGGGGGACACCCGGGGAGCTGTTTTTT	CASSIRQGTPWGTPGELFF
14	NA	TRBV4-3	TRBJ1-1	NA	TGCGCCAGCAGCCAAGATCAGGAGGCACTTCAAGCTTTCTTT	CASSQDQEALQAFF
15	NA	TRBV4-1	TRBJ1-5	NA	TGCGCCAGCGGGGTGGCAGGGAATAGCAATCAGCCCCAGCATTTT	CASGVAGNSNQPQHF
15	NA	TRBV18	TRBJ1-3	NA	TGTGCCAGCTCAACCACAGGGTCCTCTGGAAACACCATATATTTT	CASSTTGSSGNTIYF
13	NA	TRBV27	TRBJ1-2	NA	TGTGCCAGCAGTTTATCCCAGGGAGGTGGCTACACCTTC	CASSLSQGGGYTF
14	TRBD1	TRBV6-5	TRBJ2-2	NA	TGTGCCAGCATGGACAGGGGGCCCCCCGGGGAGCTGTTTTTT	CASMDRGPPGELFF
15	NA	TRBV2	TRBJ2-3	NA	TGTGCCAGCAGACCATATGGGACCAACACAGATACGCAGTATTTT	CASRPYGTNTDTQYF
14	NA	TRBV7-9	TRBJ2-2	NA	TGTGCCAGCAGCCTCATCGTGGGGCGCGGGGAGCTGTTTTTT	CASSLIVGRGELFF
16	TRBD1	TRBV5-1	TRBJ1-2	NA	TGCGCCAGCAGCCGCCGGACAGGGGGCCGGAGTTATGGCTACACCTTC	CASSRRTGGRSYGYTF
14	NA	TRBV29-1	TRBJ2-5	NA	TGCAGCGTGGGTCCGGGCCGAACCCAAGAGACCCAGTACTTC	CSVGPGRTQETQYF
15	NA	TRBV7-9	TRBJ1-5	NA	TGTGCCAGCAGCTTAGAGGGACCTAGCAATCAGCCCCAGCATTTT	CASSLEGPSNQPQHF
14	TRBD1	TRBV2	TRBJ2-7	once	TGTGCCAGCAGTAGGAACAGGGGCGACTACGAGCAGTACTTC	CASSRNRGDYEQYF
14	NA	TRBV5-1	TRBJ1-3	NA	TGCGCCAGCAGCTCAGGGTTCAATGGAAACACCATATATTTT	CASSSGFNGNTIYF
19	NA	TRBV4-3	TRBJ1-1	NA	TGCGCCAGCAGCCAAGATCTAGGACCCCAGACAAACCTGAACACTGAAGCTTTCTTT	CASSQDLGPQTNLNTEAFF
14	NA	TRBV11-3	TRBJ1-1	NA	TGTGCCAGCAGCTTAGGTGGGGGGAGCACTGAAGCTTTCTTT	CASSLGGGSTEAFF
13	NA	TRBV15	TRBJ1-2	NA	TGTGCCACCAGCAGAGTCCAGCCCGGTGGCTACACCTTC	CATSRVQPGGYTF
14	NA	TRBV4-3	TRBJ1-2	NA	TGCGCCAGCAGCCAAGGTCGCGGATACTATGGCTACACCTTC	CASSQGRGYYGYTF
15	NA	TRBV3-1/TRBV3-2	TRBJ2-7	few	TGTGCCAGCAGCCGGGCGGGGCGACTTAAGAACGAGCAGTACTTC	CASSRAGRLKNEQYF
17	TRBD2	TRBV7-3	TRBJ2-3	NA	TGTGCCAGCAGCTCCGGGACTAGCTTTTGGGGCACAGATACGCAGTATTTT	CASSSGTSFWGTDTQYF
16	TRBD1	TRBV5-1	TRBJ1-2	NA	TGCGCCAGCAGCCTGGCCCCGGGACAGGGGAGCTATGGCTACACCTTC	CASSLAPGQGSYGYTF
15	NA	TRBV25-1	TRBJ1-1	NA	TGTGCCAGCAGCGACACCGGACGGTCCTACACTGAAGCTTTCTTT	CASSDTGRSYTEAFF